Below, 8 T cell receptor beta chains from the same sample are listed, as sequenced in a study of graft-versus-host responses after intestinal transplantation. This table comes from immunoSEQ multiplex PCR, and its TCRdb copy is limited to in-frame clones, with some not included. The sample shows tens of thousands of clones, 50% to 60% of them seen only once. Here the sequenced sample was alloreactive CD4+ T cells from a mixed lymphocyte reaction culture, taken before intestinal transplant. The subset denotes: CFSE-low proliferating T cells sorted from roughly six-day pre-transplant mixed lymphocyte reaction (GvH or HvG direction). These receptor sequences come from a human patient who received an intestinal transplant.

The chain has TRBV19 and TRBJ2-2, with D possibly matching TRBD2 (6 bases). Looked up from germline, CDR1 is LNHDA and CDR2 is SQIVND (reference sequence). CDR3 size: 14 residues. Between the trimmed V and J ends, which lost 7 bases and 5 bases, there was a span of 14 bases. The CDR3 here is CASKVAAGTGELFF. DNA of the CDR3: TGTGCCAGTAAGGTAGCGGCGGGGACCGGGGAGCTGTTTTTT. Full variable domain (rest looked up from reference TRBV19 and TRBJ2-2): DGGITQSPKYLFRKEGQNVTLSCEQNLNHDAMYWYRQDPGQGLRLIYYSQIVNDFQKGDIAEGYSVSREKKESFPLTVTSAQKNPTAFYLCASKVAAGTGELFFGEGSRLTVL.

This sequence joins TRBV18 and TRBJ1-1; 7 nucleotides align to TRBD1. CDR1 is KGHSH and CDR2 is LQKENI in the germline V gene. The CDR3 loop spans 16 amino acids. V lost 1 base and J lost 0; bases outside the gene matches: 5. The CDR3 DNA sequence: TGTGCCAGCTCACCACAGACGACAGGGATGAACACTGAAGCTTTCTTT. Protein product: CASSPQTTGMNTEAFF.

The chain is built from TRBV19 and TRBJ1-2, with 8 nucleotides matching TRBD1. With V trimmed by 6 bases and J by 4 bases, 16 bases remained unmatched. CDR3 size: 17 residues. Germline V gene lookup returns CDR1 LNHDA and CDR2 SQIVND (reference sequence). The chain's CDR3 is CASRQPGQVDPIYGYTF. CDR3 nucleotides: TGTGCCAGTAGACAACCGGGACAGGTGGATCCTATCTATGGCTACACCTTC.

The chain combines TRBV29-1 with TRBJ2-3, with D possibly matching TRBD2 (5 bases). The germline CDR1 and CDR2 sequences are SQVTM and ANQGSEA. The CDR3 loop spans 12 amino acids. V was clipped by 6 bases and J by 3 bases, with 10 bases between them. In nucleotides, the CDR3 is TGCAGCGTCCTTAAGCGGACAGATACGCAGTATTTT. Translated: CSVLKRTDTQYF.

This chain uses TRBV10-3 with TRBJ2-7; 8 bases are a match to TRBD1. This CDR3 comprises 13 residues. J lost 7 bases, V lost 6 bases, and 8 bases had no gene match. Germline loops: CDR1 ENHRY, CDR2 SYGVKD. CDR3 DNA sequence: TGTGCCATCAGCCCGGGACAGGTCCGGGAGCAGTACTTC. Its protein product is CAISPGQVREQYF.

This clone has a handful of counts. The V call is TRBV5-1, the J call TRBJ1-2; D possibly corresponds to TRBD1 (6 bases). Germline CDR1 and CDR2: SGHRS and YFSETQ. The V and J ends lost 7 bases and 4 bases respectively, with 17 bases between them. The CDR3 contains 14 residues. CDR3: CASGQGSLGYGYTF. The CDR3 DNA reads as TGCGCCAGCGGCCAGGGGTCCCTCGGCTATGGCTACACCTTC.

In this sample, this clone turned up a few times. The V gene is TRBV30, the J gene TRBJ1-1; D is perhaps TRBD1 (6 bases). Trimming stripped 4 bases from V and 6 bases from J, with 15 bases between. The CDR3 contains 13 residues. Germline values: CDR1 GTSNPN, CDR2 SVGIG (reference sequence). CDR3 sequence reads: CAWTSQGIAEAFF. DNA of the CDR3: TGTGCCTGGACCAGCCAGGGGATCGCTGAAGCTTTCTTT.

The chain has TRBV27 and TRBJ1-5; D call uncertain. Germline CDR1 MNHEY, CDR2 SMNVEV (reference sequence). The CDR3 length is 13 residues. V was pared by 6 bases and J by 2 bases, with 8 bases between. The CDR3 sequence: CASRGGGNQPQHF. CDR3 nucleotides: TGTGCCAGCAGGGGAGGAGGCAATCAGCCCCAGCATTTT.